Listed below are T cell receptor beta chains from one sample, sequenced in a study of blood T cells in healthy people across ages. TCRdb re-called the 5' RACE reads with MiXCR, one entry per CDR3 protein. Of about 930,000 distinct CDR3 sequences in the sample, under 35% were seen once. The data also belong to a second study, concerning T cells of mothers and their children.

Material: blood. Receptor source: a woman in her 40s in good health. Both conserved end residues are part of each CDR3. The D gene is left open where the match is weak. Size values are once, few and many counts, or a class for expanded clones, and some rows have none.

v_gene,d_gene,j_gene,abundance,CDR3aa,CDR3nt
TRBV9,-,TRBJ2-7,few,CAGSSSGYSYEQYF,TGTGCCGGCAGTTCCAGTGGGTACTCCTACGAGCAGTACTTC
TRBV14,-,TRBJ2-1,-,CASSPTGITYNEQFF,TGTGCCAGCAGTCCCACAGGGATCACCTACAATGAGCAGTTCTTC
TRBV12-3/TRBV12-4,-,TRBJ2-1,many,CASSTWDGLVQFF,TGTGCCAGCAGTACATGGGACGGATTGGTGCAGTTCTTC
TRBV27,TRBD2,TRBJ2-5,-,CASSLTSGGTDETQYF,TGTGCCAGCAGTCTGACTAGCGGGGGAACGGACGAGACCCAGTACTTC
TRBV10-3,-,TRBJ2-1,few,CATTKLEGAYNEQFF,TGTGCCACAACTAAGCTAGAGGGAGCCTACAATGAGCAGTTCTTC
TRBV3-1,-,TRBJ1-6,many,CASSQVVSENSPLHF,TGTGCCAGCAGCCAAGTGGTCAGTGAGAATTCACCCCTCCACTTT
TRBV7-9,TRBD1,TRBJ1-5,-,CASSLNIGGNNQPQHF,TGTGCCAGCAGCTTAAATATAGGGGGCAACAATCAGCCCCAGCATTTT
TRBV6-1,-,TRBJ1-2,many,CASSVTRGQGGYTF,TGTGCCAGCAGTGTTACCCGGGGGCAGGGTGGCTACACCTTC
TRBV6-1,-,TRBJ1-5,-,CASSEIGTQPQHF,TGTGCCAGCAGTGAAATCGGGACCCAGCCCCAGCATTTT
TRBV11-2,-,TRBJ2-1,-,CASSGGAAGKPNEQFF,TGTGCCAGCAGCGGAGGGGCGGCGGGAAAACCCAATGAGCAGTTCTTC
TRBV11-3,-,TRBJ1-1,-,CASSLGSGGNTEAFF,TGTGCCAGCAGCTTAGGAAGCGGGGGCAACACTGAAGCTTTCTTT
TRBV20-1,TRBD2,TRBJ2-7,-,CSARIAGFEQYF,TGCAGTGCAAGAATAGCGGGGTTTGAGCAGTACTTC
TRBV5-1,TRBD1,TRBJ1-2,-,CASSPRTGRSNGYTF,TGCGCCAGCAGCCCGAGGACAGGGCGGAGTAATGGCTACACCTTC
TRBV9,TRBD1,TRBJ1-2,-,CASTARGTENYGYTF,TGTGCCAGCACCGCCCGGGGGACAGAGAACTATGGCTACACCTTC
TRBV4-2,-,TRBJ2-7,-,CASSQDGSGGASEQYF,TGTGCCAGCAGCCAAGACGGGTCGGGGGGCGCGTCCGAGCAGTACTTC
TRBV9,TRBD1,TRBJ1-5,-,CASSADRGFNQPQHF,TGTGCCAGCAGCGCCGACAGGGGGTTCAATCAGCCCCAGCATTTT
TRBV28,-,TRBJ1-4,-,CGVNGSTNEKLFF,TGTGGAGTAAATGGTTCAACTAATGAAAAACTGTTTTTT
TRBV20-1,TRBD1,TRBJ1-4,-,CSATKDRAKGTNEKLFF,TGCAGTGCGACGAAAGACAGGGCAAAAGGGACTAATGAAAAACTGTTTTTT
TRBV20-1,TRBD2,TRBJ2-7,many,CSARGLAGYEQYF,TGCAGTGCTCGAGGACTAGCGGGGTACGAGCAGTACTTC
TRBV5-1,TRBD1,TRBJ1-1,-,CASSRYGQGDTEAFF,TGCGCCAGCAGCCGATATGGACAGGGGGACACTGAAGCTTTCTTT
TRBV28,TRBD1,TRBJ2-7,-,CASSVGQVYEQYF,TGTGCCAGCAGTGTAGGACAGGTTTACGAGCAGTACTTC
TRBV29-1,-,TRBJ1-2,-,CSVDSTVYGYTF,TGCAGCGTTGATTCGACAGTCTATGGCTACACCTTC
TRBV5-5,-,TRBJ1-1,few,CASRRPSSGVLNTEAFF,TGTGCCAGCAGACGGCCCTCCTCGGGGGTCCTGAACACTGAAGCTTTCTTT
TRBV12-3/TRBV12-4,TRBD1,TRBJ2-5,many,CASSLRTGQETQYF,TGTGCCAGCAGTCTACGGACAGGGCAAGAGACCCAGTACTTC
TRBV7-3,-,TRBJ2-7,many,CASSPSYRDVEQYF,TGTGCCAGCAGCCCGAGTTACCGGGACGTCGAGCAGTACTTC
TRBV20-1,-,TRBJ2-7,-,CSARERGPLSSYNEQYF,TGCAGTGCTAGAGAGAGGGGCCCCCTCAGCTCCTACAATGAGCAGTACTTC
TRBV20-1,-,TRBJ2-1,many,CSAIPTSQQFF,TGCAGTGCTATCCCAACCAGCCAGCAGTTCTTC
TRBV13,TRBD1,TRBJ2-7,-,CASSGKSGGPYEQYF,TGTGCCAGCAGCGGAAAATCAGGGGGCCCATACGAGCAGTACTTC
TRBV4-3,-,TRBJ1-2,many,CASSQVPPRGYTF,TGCGCCAGCAGCCAAGTACCCCCGCGGGGCTACACCTTC
TRBV27,-,TRBJ1-6,-,CASSLRDSPLHF,TGTGCCAGCAGTCTCAGGGATTCACCCCTCCACTTT
TRBV20-1,-,TRBJ2-7,few,CSASASPYEQYF,TGCAGTGCTAGCGCCAGTCCCTACGAGCAGTACTTC
TRBV3-1,TRBD2,TRBJ2-2,few,CASSQGLAGSTGELFF,TGTGCCAGCAGCCAAGGTTTAGCGGGGAGCACCGGGGAGCTGTTTTTT
TRBV5-1,TRBD1,TRBJ1-5,-,CASSAGTGTNQPQHF,TGCGCCAGCAGCGCCGGGACAGGGACCAATCAGCCCCAGCATTTT
TRBV14,-,TRBJ1-1,-,CASSQEFTEAFF,TGTGCCAGCAGCCAAGAGTTCACTGAAGCTTTCTTT
TRBV2,-,TRBJ1-4,-,CASSEQTIRNEKLFF,TGTGCCAGCAGTGAGCAGACCATCAGAAATGAAAAACTGTTTTTT
TRBV12-3/TRBV12-4,TRBD1,TRBJ2-7,-,CASRHRGRTYEQYF,TGTGCCAGCAGGCACAGGGGAAGAACCTACGAGCAGTACTTC
TRBV24-1,TRBD2,TRBJ2-7,-,CATSDPGLAGPYEQYF,TGTGCCACCAGTGATCCCGGCCTAGCGGGGCCCTACGAGCAGTACTTC
TRBV7-2,TRBD1,TRBJ2-7,many,CASSLASTGGKYEQYF,TGTGCCAGCAGCTTGGCCTCGACAGGGGGTAAATACGAGCAGTACTTC